This TCR beta chain was captured by sequencing in a study of early T cells in non-severe SARS-CoV-2 infection. Turning to the study itself: Investigators sequenced bulk RNA drawn from unsorted whole blood, and chains remained unpaired. Study-wide points: Sequences matched to VDJdb favored anti-spike CD8 responses, while private and CD4 specificities were missed.

The CDR3 has 18 amino acids. Germline loops: CDR1 SNHLY, CDR2 FYNNEI. V trimming: 7 bases; J trimming: 4 bases; junction bases outside the gene matches: 17. Note on this clonotype: Its antigen is undetermined.

Unique molecular identifiers (one per individual cDNA molecule) were attached. MiXCR was run by TCRdb on the 5' RACE reads, yielding one entry per CDR3 protein. The profile shows 60,000 to 65,000 distinct CDR3 sequences, more than 9% of them singletons. The source is an adult who was a healthcare worker with PCR-confirmed SARS-CoV-2 infection or an uninfected control (not recorded which). The sequenced sample consisted of whole blood. This sequence joins TRBV2 and TRBJ1-4; 8 bases match TRBD1. In DNA form, the CDR3 reads TGTGCCAGCATCCGGGACAGGCGGTCCCGACTGGATAATGAAAAACTGTTTTTT. It specifies CASIRDRRSRLDNEKLFF.